The subject of this entry is one TCR beta chain. In its sample, this clonotype comes out as medium-sized (0.01 to 0.1%). What this receptor recognizes is not known. Per-base qualities were not stored, and no clone one base away is much larger. Relative to germline, V is 4 bases shorter and J is 6 bases shorter, with 22 bases between their ends. Spanning cysteine to phenylalanine, the CDR3 consists of 16 amino acids. Solely the CDR3 DNA is kept, with 48 bases framed from the first base. CDR1 and CDR2, looked up from the germline V gene, are SGHVS and FQNEAQ. This entry is derived from a study of tumor-infiltrating lymphocytes in oesophageal squamous cell carcinoma (TCRdb year 2016). Library construction relied on PCR. Reads for this sample came from an Illumina HiSeq 2000. Through fastp at Q25 and MiXCR, TCRdb rebuilt clones from the public reads, retaining in-frame beta chains. Rows with one shared CDR3 protein collapse into an entry with the most common genes and DNA. The sample table holds about 15,000 distinct CDR3 sequences, of which less than 60% were seen once. The biggest ten clones account for 13% to 15% of the sample.

The sequence was obtained from a male donor with esophageal squamous cell carcinoma. This sequence uses TRBV7-8 and TRBJ2-7, and TRBD2 may be the D gene, going by 6 matching bases. Sequenced input: blood. The CDR3 corresponds to CASSSGGPGYIAEQYF. The nucleotide sequence reads TGTGCCAGCAGCTCCGGGGGTCCAGGCTACATTGCCGAGCAGTACTTC.